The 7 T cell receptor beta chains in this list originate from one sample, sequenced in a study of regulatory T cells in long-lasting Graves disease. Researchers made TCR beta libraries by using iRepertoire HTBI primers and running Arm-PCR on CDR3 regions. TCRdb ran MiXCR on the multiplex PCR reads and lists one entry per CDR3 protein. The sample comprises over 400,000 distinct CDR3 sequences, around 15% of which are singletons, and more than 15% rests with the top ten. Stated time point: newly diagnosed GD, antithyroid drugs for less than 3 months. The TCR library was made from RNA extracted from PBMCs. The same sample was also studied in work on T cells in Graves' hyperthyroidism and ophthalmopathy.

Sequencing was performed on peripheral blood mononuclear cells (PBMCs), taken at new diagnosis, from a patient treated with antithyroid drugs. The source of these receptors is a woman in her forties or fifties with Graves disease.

The CDR3 protein is CSAARETYEQYF. In DNA, the CDR3 is TGCAGCGCAGCGAGGGAGACCTACGAGCAGTACTTC. The chain recombines TRBV20-1 with TRBJ2-7; perhaps TRBD2 as D (5 bases). CDR3 size: 12 residues. Germline assignment: CDR1 DFQATT and CDR2 SNEGSKA (reference sequence).

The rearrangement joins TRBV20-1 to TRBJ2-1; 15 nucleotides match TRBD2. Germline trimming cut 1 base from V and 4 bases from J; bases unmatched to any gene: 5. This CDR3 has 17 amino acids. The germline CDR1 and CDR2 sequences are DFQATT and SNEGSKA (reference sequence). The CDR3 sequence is CSARARGLAGGYNEQFF. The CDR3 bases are TGCAGTGCTAGAGCCCGAGGACTAGCGGGAGGGTACAATGAGCAGTTCTTC.

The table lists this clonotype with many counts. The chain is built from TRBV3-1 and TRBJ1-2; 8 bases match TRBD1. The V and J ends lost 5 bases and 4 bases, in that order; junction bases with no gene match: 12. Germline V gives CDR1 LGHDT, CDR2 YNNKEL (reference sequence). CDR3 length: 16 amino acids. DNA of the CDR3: TGTGCCAGCAGCAAGGGGTGGGGACAGGACTCCTATGGCTACACCTTC. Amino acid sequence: CASSKGWGQDSYGYTF.

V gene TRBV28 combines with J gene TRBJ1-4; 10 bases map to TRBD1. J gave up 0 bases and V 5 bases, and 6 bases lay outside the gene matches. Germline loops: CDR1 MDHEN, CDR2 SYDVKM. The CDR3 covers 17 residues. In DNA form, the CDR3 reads TGTGCCAGCAGTGCCGACAGGGGGCCTTCAACTAATGAAAAACTGTTTTTT. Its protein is CASSADRGPSTNEKLFF.

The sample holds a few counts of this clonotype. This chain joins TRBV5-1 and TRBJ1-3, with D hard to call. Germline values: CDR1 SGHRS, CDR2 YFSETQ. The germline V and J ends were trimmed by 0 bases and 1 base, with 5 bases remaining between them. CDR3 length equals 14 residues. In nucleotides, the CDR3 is TGCGCCAGCAGCTTGGTGGAATCTGGAAACACCATATATTTT. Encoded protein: CASSLVESGNTIYF. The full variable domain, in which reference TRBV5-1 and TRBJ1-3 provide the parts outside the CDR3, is KAGVTQTPRYLIKTRGQQVTLSCSPISGHRSVSWYQQTPGQGLQFLFEYFSETQRNKGNFPGRFSGRQFSNSRSEMNVSTLELGDSALYLCASSLVESGNTIYFGEGSWLTVV.

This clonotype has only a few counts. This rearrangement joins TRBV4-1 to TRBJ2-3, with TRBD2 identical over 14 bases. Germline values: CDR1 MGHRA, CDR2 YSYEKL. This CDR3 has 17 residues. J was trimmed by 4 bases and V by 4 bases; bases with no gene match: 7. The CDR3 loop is CASSRLAGGNLADTQYF. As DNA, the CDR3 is TGCGCCAGCAGCCGACTAGCGGGAGGGAATCTGGCAGATACGCAGTATTTT.

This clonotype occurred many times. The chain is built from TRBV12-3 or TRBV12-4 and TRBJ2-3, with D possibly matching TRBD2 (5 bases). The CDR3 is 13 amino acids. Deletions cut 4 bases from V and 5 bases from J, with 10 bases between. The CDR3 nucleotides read TGTGCCAGCAGTTCCCCGGGGATAGATACGCAGTATTTT. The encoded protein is CASSSPGIDTQYF.